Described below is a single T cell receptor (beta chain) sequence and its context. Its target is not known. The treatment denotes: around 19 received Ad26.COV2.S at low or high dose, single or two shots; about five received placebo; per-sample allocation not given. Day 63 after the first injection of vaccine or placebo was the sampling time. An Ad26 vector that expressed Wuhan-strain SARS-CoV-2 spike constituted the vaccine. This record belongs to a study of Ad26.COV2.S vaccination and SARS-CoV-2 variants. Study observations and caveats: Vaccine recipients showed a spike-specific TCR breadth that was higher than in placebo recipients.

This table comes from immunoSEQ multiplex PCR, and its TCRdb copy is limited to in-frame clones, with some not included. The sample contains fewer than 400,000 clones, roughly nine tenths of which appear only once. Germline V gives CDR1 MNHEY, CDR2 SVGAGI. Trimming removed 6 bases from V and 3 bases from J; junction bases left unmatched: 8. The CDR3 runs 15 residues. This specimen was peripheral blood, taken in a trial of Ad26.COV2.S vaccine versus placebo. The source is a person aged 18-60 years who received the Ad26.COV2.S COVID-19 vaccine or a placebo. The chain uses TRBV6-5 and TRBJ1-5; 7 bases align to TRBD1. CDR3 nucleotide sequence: TGTGCCAGCAGCGTCGGGACAGCCCTCAATCAGCCCCAGCATTTT. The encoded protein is CASSVGTALNQPQHF.